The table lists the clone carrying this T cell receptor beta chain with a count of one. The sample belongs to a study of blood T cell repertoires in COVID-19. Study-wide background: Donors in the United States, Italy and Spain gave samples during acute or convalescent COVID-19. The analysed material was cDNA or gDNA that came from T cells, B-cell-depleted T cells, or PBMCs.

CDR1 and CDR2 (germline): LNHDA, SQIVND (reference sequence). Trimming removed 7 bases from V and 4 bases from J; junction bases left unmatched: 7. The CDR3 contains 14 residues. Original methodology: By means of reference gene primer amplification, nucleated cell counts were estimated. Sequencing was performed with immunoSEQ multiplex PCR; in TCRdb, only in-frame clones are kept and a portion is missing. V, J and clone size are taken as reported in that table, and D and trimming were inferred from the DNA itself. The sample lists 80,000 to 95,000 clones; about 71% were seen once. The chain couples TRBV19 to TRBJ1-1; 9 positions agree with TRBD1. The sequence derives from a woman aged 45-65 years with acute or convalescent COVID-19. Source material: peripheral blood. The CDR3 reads CASTLGQGGTEAFF. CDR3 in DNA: TGTGCCAGTACCTTGGGACAGGGCGGCACTGAAGCTTTCTTT. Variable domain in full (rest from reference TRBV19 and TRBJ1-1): DGGITQSPKYLFRKEGQNVTLSCEQNLNHDAMYWYRQDPGQGLRLIYYSQIVNDFQKGDIAEGYSVSREKKESFPLTVTSAQKNPTAFYLCASTLGQGGTEAFFGQGTRLTVV.